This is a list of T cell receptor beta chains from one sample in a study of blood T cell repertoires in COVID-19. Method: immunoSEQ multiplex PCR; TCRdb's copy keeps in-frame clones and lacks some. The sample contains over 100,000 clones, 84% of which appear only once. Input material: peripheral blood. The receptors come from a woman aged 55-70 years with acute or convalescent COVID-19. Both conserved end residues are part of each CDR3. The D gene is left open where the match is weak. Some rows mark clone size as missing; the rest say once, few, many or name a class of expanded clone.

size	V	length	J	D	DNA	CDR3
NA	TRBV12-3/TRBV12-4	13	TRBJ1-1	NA	TGTGCCAGCGGACCACAGGGTAACACTGAAGCTTTCTTT	CASGPQGNTEAFF
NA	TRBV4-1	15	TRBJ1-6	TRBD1	TGCGCCAGCAGCCAAAGGACAGGGGGCCAATCACCCCTCCACTTT	CASSQRTGGQSPLHF
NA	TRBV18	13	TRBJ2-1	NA	TGTGCCAGCTCACCAACTAGCCTCAATGAGCAGTTCTTC	CASSPTSLNEQFF
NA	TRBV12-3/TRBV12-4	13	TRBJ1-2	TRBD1	TGTGCCAGCAGTTCGGGAGGGGGCCCTGGCTACACCTTC	CASSSGGGPGYTF
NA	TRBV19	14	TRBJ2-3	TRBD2	TGTGCCAGTAGTTCGGGACTAGGGACAGATACGCAGTATTTT	CASSSGLGTDTQYF
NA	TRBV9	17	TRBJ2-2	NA	TGTGCCAGCAGCGTAGCTGAGGCAGGGGATCGAACCGGGGAGCTGTTTTTT	CASSVAEAGDRTGELFF
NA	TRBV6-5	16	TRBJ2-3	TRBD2	TGTGCCAGCAGTTACACTAGCGGGACTAGCACAGATACGCAGTATTTT	CASSYTSGTSTDTQYF
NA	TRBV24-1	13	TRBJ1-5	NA	TGTGCCACCAGCCGGGAGGGCAATCAGCCCCAGCATTTT	CATSREGNQPQHF
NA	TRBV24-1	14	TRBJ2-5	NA	TGTGCCACCAGTGATTCGAGGCAGCAAGAGACCCAGTACTTC	CATSDSRQQETQYF
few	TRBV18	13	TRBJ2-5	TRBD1	TGTGCCAGCTCCGGGACAGGGGAAGAGACCCAGTACTTC	CASSGTGEETQYF
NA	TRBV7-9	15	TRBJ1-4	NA	TGTGCCAGCAGCTTAGCGTCGGGTTATAATGAAAAACTGTTTTTT	CASSLASGYNEKLFF
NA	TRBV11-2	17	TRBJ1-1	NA	TGTGCCAGCAGCTTAGGGCCGCCGGGGGGAGTTTCCACTGAAGCTTTCTTT	CASSLGPPGGVSTEAFF
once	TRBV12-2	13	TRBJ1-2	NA	TGTGCAAGTCGTCGGACAGCTAACTATGGCTACACCTTC	CASRRTANYGYTF
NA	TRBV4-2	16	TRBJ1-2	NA	TGTGCCAGCAGCCAAGATACCGCAGTTTTTAACTATGGCTACACCTTC	CASSQDTAVFNYGYTF
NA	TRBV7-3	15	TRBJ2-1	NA	TGTGCCAGCAGCCTGCGACGGAGTAGCTACAATGAGCAGTTCTTC	CASSLRRSSYNEQFF
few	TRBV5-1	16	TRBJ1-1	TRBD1	TGCGCCAGCAGCATGCCGGGACAGGGGGTGAACACTGAAGCTTTCTTT	CASSMPGQGVNTEAFF
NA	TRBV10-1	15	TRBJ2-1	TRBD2	TGCGCCAGCAGTGAACAGCGGGGCGTCCACGGGGAGCAGTTCTTC	CASSEQRGVHGEQFF
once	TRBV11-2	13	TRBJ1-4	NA	TGTGCCAGCAGCGAGGGACAAAAGGAAAAACTGTTTTTT	CASSEGQKEKLFF
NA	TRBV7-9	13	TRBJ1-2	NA	TGTGCCAGCAGCTTGGAGTACGGACAAGGCTACACCTTC	CASSLEYGQGYTF
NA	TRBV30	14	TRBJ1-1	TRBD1	TGTGCCTGGAGTGTAAGGGACAGCCACACTGAAGCTTTCTTT	CAWSVRDSHTEAFF
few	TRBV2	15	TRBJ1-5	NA	TGTGCCAGCGGGACCGGGGGGTCGGGGAATCAGCCCCAGCATTTT	CASGTGGSGNQPQHF
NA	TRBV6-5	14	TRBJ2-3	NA	TGTGCCAGCAGTTCGCAGGGGTTCACAGATACGCAGTATTTT	CASSSQGFTDTQYF
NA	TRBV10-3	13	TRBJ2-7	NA	TGTGCCATCAGTGGGACAGATATCCACGAGCAGTACTTC	CAISGTDIHEQYF
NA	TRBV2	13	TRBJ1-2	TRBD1	TGTGCCAGGGGGGAACAGGGGTCGCATGGCTACACCTTC	CARGEQGSHGYTF
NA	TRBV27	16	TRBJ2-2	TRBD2	TGTGCCAGCAGTTCCTTAGCGGGGGGGGCTGGCGGGGAGCTGTTTTTT	CASSSLAGGAGGELFF
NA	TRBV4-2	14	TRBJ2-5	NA	TGTGCCAGCAGCCAAGATTTGGCGGTAGAGACCCAGTACTTC	CASSQDLAVETQYF
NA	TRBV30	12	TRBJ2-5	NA	TGTGCCTGGAGAAAGGGGGAAGAGACCCAGTACTTC	CAWRKGEETQYF
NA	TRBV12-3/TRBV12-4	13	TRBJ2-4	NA	TGTGCCAGCAGTGAGTCGGGCAAAAACATTCAGTACTTC	CASSESGKNIQYF
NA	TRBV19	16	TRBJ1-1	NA	TGTGCCAGTAGTATACAACGGCTCGAGGTTTCCCGGCCAGCTTTCTTT	CASSIQRLEVSRPAFF
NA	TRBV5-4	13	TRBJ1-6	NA	TGTGCCAGCAGCTTAGCGGGGAATTCACCCCTCCACTTT	CASSLAGNSPLHF
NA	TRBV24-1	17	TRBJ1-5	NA	TGTGCCACCAGTGATGGCCGGGGCGGGGTCAGCAATCAGCCCCAGCATTTT	CATSDGRGGVSNQPQHF
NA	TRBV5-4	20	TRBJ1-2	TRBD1	TGTGCCAGCAGCCCCGGACAGGGGCCCTACATCGGGGCGCCGGGCTATGGCTACACCTTC	CASSPGQGPYIGAPGYGYTF
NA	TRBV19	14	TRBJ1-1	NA	TGTGCCAGTAGTACGACACCTGGAGGCACTGAAGCTTTCTTT	CASSTTPGGTEAFF
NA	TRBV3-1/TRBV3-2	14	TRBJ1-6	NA	TGTGCCAGCAGCCAGGGACAACCGAATTCACCCCTCCACTTT	CASSQGQPNSPLHF
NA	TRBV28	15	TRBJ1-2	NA	TGTGCCAGCACCGGGTCCCCCACCTGGGACTATGGCTACACCTTC	CASTGSPTWDYGYTF
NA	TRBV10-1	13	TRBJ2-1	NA	TGCGCCAGCAGTGAGTCGACTCGGAAGGAGCAGTTCTTC	CASSESTRKEQFF
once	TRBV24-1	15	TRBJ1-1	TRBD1	TGTGCCACCAGTGATTCCGGGACAGCGAACACTGAAGCTTTCTTT	CATSDSGTANTEAFF
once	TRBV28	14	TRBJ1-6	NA	TGTGCCAGCAGTCATGGGCGCAGGGCCTCACCCCTCCACTTT	CASSHGRRASPLHF
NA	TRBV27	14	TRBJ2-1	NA	TGTGCCAGCAGTTTATTTGCAGGGCGGAATGAGCAGTTCTTC	CASSLFAGRNEQFF
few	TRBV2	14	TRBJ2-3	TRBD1	TGTGCCAGCAGTGAAGGGACAGGGTCAGATACGCAGTATTTT	CASSEGTGSDTQYF
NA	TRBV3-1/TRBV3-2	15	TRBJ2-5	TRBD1	TGTGCCAGCAGCTACACAGGGGGCGTGATGGAGACCCAGTACTTC	CASSYTGGVMETQYF
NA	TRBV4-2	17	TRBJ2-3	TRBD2	TGTGCCAGCAGCCGTTACGCTAGCGGGGGGCCTTTTGCTACGCAGTATTTT	CASSRYASGGPFATQYF
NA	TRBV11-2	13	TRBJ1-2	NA	TGTGCCAGCGGAGGAAACACGAACTATGGCTACACCTTC	CASGGNTNYGYTF
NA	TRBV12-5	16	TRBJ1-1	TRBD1	TGTGCTAGTGGCCCGAGACAGGGGGGCATGAACACTGAAGCTTTCTTT	CASGPRQGGMNTEAFF
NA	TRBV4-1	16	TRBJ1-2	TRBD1	TGCGCCAGCAGCCAAGAGGGGGCCGGACAGGTCTATGGCTACACCTTC	CASSQEGAGQVYGYTF
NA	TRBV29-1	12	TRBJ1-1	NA	TGCAGCGCTGTACAGGTTAACACTGAAGCTTTCTTT	CSAVQVNTEAFF
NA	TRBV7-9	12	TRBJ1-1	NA	TGTGCCAGCAGCTCTGGGACAATTGAAGCTTTCTTT	CASSSGTIEAFF
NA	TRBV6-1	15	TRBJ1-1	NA	TGTGCCAGCAAGCCCGGGTGGTCGGGGATCACTGAAGCTTTCTTT	CASKPGWSGITEAFF
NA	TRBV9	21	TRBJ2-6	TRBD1	TGTGCCAGCAGGGATCCGGGACAGGGTTATGACGAGGTCTCTGGGGCCAACGTCCTGACTTTC	CASRDPGQGYDEVSGANVLTF
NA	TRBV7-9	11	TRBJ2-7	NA	TGTGCCAGCAGCCTTTCCTACGAGCAGTACTTC	CASSLSYEQYF
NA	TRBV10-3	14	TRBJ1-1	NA	TGTGCCATCAGGGCCCAGGGGCGGGACACTGAAGCTTTCTTT	CAIRAQGRDTEAFF
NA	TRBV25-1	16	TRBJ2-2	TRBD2	TGTGCCAGCAGTTCTAGCGGGGGGGCAAACACCGGGGAGCTGTTTTTT	CASSSSGGANTGELFF